This entry concerns a single T cell receptor (beta chain). Its antigen remains unidentified. No base-level quality is on record; no much larger clone is a single base apart. These data originate in a study of T-cell reconstitution after alpha-beta-depleted transplantation in children (dated by TCRdb to about 2016). Context from the whole study: The study quantitatively tracked T-cell immune reconstitution after TCRalphabeta/CD19-depleted allogeneic hematopoietic cell transplantation in children using TCR repertoire profiling.

The sample's treatment or condition label, in plain terms: allogeneic hematopoietic cell transplantation with graft depleted of TCRalphabeta T cells and CD19 B cells. Transplant recipients were children who received TCRalphabeta/CD19-depleted allogeneic hematopoietic cell grafts. The CDR3 has 16 amino acids, counting the end cysteine and phenylalanine. The only DNA kept is the CDR3, 48 bases in frame from the first base. The trim is 4 bases for V and 2 bases for J, with a gap of 15 bases between the germline ends. On the study overall, not on this receptor specifically: Apparently early alphabetaT-cell count recovery about two months after transplant reportedly relied on only several hundred rapidly expanded clones derived from non-depleted graft cells. Over the following months the frequencies of hyperexpanded clones went down, and after one year T-cell counts and TCRbeta diversity were mostly credited to newly produced T cells. The high TCRbeta diversity at day 60 in some patients was ascribed to recipient T cells and intrathymic progenitors that had survived conditioning.

Preparation of the library involved PCR. Sequencing instrument: Illumina HiSeq 2500. TCR library preparation used molecular barcoding, with unique molecular identifiers applied to normalize quantification of the TCRbeta repertoire. In-frame beta chains were kept once TCRdb had trimmed the public reads at Q25 with fastp and called clones with MiXCR. When rows share a CDR3 protein, they turn into one entry using the most common DNA and genes. Recorded for this sample are about 980,000 distinct CDR3 sequences; less than 30% of them occurred a single time. The top ten clones comprise about 28% of the sample.

The TCR comes from a boy in the first two years of life who had a stem cell transplant for SCID, so the T cells may come from the graft donor. The chain employs TRBV12-3 or TRBV12-4 and TRBJ1-5; tentative D gene TRBD1, with 5 bases matching. Sequences were derived from PBMCs, mostly from graft donor cells, sampled 360 days after TCRalphabeta/CD19-depleted stem cell transplant. The bases are TGTGCCAGCAGTTACCAGGGCGGGCGGGGCAATCAGCCCCAGCATTTT. This encodes CASSYQGGRGNQPQHF.